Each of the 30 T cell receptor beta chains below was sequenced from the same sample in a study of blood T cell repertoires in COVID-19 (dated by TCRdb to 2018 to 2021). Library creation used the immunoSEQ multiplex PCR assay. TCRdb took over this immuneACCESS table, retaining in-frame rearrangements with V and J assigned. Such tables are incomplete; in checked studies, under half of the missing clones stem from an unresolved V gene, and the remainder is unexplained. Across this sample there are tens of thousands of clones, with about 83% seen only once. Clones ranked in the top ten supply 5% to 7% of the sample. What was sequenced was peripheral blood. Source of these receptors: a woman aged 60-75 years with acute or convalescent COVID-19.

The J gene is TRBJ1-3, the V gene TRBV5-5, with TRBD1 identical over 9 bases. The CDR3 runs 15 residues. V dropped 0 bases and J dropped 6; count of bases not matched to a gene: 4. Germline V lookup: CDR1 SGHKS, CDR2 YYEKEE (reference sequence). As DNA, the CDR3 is TGTGCCAGCAGCTTGGCGGAACAGGGGGCAAACACCATATATTTT. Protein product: CASSLAEQGANTIYF.

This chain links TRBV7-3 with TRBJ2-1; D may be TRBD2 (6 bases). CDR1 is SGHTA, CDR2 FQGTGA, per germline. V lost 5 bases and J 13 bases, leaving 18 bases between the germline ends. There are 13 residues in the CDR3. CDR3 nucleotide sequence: TGTGCCAGCAGCCTAAAGCCCGGGACTCCACAGTTCTTC. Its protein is CASSLKPGTPQFF. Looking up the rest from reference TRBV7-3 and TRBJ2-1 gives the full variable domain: GAGVSQTPSNKVTEKGKYVELRCDPISGHTALYWYRQSLGQGPEFLIYFQGTGAADDSGLPNDRFFAVRPEGSVSTLKIQRTERGDSAVYLCASSLKPGTPQFFGPGTRLTVL.

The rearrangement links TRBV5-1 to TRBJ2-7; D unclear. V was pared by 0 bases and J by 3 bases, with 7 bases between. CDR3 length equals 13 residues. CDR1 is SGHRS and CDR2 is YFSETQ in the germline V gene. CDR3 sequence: CASSLAHSYEQYF. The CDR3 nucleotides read TGCGCCAGCAGCTTGGCCCACAGCTACGAGCAGTACTTC.

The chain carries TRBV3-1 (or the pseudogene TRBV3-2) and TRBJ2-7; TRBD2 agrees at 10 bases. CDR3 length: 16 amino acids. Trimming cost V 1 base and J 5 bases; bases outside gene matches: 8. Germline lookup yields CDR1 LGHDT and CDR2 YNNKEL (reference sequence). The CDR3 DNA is TGTGCCAGCAGCCAAGTGGGAGCGGGGGGGCCCCACGAGCAGTACTTC. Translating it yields CASSQVGAGGPHEQYF.

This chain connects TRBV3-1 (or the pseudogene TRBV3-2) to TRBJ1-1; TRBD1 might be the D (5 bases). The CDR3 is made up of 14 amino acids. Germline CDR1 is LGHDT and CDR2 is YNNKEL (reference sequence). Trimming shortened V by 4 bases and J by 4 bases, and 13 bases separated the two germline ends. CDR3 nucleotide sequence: TGTGCCAGCAGCCCTCTGGGGAGGGGCACTGAAGCTTTCTTT. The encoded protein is CASSPLGRGTEAFF.

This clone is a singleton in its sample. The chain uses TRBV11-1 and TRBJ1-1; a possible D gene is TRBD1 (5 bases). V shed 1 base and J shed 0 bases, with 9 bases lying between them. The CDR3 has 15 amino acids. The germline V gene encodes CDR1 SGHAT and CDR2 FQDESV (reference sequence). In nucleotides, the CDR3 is TGTGCCAGCAGCTTAGAGGTGGACATGAACACTGAAGCTTTCTTT. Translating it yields CASSLEVDMNTEAFF.

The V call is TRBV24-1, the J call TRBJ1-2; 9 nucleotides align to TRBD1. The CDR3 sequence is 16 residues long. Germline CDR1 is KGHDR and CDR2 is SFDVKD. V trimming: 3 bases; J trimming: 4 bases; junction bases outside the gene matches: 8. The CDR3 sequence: CATSDPRSDRGYGYTF. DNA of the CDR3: TGTGCCACCAGTGATCCCAGGTCGGACAGGGGCTATGGCTACACCTTC.

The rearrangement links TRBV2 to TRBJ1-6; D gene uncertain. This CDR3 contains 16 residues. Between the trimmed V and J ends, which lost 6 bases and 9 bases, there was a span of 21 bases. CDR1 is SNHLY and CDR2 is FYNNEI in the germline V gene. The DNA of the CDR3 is TGTGCCAGCAGCAGCGGAGGGCAGTATATGGGTTCACCCCTCCACTTT. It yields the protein CASSSGGQYMGSPLHF.

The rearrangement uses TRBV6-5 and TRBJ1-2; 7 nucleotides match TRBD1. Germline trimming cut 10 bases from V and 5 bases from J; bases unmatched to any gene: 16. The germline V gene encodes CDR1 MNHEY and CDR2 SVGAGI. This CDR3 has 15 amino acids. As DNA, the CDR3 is TGTGCCACCTCCGGGACAGAGAAAATTTCTTATGGCTACACCTTC. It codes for CATSGTEKISYGYTF.

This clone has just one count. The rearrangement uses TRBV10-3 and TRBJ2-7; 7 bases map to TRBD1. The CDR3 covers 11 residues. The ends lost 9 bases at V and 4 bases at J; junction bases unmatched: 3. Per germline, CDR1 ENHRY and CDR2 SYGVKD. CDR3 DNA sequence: TGTGCCATAAAACAGGGGTACGAGCAGTACTTC. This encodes CAIKQGYEQYF.

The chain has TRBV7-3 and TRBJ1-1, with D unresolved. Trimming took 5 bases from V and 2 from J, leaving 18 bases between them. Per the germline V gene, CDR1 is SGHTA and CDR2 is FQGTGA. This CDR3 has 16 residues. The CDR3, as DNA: TGTGCCAGCAGCCTCAACGCCGGGATCCCAAACACTGAAGCTTTCTTT. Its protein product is CASSLNAGIPNTEAFF.

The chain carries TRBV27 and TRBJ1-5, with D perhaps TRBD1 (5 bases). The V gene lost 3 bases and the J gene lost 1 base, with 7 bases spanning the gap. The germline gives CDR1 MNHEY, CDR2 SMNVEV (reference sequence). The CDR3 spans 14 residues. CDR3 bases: TGTGCCAGCAGTTTTCAGGGCAGCAATCAGCCCCAGCATTTT. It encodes CASSFQGSNQPQHF.

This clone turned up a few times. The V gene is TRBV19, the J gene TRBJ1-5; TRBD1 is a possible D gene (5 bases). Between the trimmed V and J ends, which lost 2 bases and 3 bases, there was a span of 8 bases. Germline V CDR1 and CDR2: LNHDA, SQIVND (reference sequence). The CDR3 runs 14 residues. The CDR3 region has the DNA TGTGCCAGTAGTATATCACAGGACAATCAGCCCCAGCATTTT. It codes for CASSISQDNQPQHF.

CDR3 in DNA: TGTGCCAGCAGCCAAATGACAGAGAACTATGGCTACACCTTC. Protein sequence: CASSQMTENYGYTF. The rearrangement links TRBV3-1 (or the pseudogene TRBV3-2) to TRBJ1-2; the D gene is possibly TRBD1 (5 bases). This CDR3 contains 14 residues. V was shortened by 2 bases and J by 2 bases, with 9 bases between the two germline ends. CDR1 is LGHDT, CDR2 YNNKEL, per germline (reference sequence).

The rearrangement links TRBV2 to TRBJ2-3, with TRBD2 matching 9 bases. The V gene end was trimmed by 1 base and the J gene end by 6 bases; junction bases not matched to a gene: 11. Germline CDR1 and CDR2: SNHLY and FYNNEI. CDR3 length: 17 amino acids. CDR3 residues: CASSEGWRAGGGDTQYF. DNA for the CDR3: TGTGCCAGCAGTGAAGGTTGGAGAGCGGGGGGCGGGGATACGCAGTATTTT.

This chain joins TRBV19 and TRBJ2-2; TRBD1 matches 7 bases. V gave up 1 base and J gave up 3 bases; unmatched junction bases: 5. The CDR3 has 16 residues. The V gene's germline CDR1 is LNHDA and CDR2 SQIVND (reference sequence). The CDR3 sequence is CASSIAAGGDTGELFF. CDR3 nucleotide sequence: TGTGCCAGTAGTATAGCGGCAGGGGGAGACACCGGGGAGCTGTTTTTT.

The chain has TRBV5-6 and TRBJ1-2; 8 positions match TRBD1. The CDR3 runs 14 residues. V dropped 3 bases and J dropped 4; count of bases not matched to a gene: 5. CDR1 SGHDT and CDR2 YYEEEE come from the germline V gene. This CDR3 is CASSYSGTGYGYTF. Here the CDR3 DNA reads TGTGCCAGCAGCTATTCCGGGACAGGCTATGGCTACACCTTC.

CDR3 coding DNA: TGTGCCAGCCAAGCTTTGGGGACTTTCAACAATGAGCAGTTCTTC. This encodes CASQALGTFNNEQFF. The chain combines TRBV11-2 with TRBJ2-1, with D maybe TRBD2 (6 bases). From germline, CDR1 is SGHAT and CDR2 FQNNGV. The CDR3 has 15 amino acids. V gave up 8 bases and J gave up 5 bases, with 19 bases separating them. Based on the CDR3 plus reference TRBV11-2 and TRBJ2-1, the full variable domain is EAGVAQSPRYKIIEKRQSVAFWCNPISGHATLYWYQQILGQGPKLLIQFQNNGVVDDSQLPKDRFSAERLKGVDSTLKIQPAKLEDSAVYLCASQALGTFNNEQFFGPGTRLTVL.

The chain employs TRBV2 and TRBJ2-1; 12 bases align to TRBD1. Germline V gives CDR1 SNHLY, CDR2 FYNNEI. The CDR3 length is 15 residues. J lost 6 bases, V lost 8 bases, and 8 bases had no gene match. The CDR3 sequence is CASALRDRGPNEQFF. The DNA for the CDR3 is TGTGCCAGCGCCCTGCGGGACAGGGGGCCCAATGAGCAGTTCTTC.

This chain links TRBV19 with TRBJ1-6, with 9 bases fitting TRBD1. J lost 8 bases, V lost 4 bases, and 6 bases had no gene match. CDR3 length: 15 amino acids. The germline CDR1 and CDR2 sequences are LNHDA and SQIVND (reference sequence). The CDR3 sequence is CASSKGQGSYSPLHF. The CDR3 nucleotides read TGTGCCAGTAGTAAAGGACAGGGGTCATATTCACCCCTCCACTTT. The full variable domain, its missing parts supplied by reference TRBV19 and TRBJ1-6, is DGGITQSPKYLFRKEGQNVTLSCEQNLNHDAMYWYRQDPGQGLRLIYYSQIVNDFQKGDIAEGYSVSREKKESFPLTVTSAQKNPTAFYLCASSKGQGSYSPLHFGNGTRLTVT.

CDR3 region: CASSLQGASGSTDTQYF. The CDR3, as DNA: TGCGCCAGCAGCTTGCAGGGGGCGTCCGGTAGCACAGATACGCAGTATTTT. The chain uses TRBV5-1 and TRBJ2-3; TRBD1 aligns across 8 bases. Germline CDR1 is SGHRS and CDR2 is YFSETQ. CDR3 length: 17 amino acids. V shed 1 base and J 0 bases; nucleotides not matched to a gene: 7.

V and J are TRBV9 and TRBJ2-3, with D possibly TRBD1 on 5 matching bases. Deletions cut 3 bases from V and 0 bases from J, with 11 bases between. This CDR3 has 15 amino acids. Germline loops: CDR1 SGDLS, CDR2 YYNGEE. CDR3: CASSATQGSTDTQYF. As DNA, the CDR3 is TGTGCCAGCAGCGCCACTCAGGGTAGCACAGATACGCAGTATTTT.

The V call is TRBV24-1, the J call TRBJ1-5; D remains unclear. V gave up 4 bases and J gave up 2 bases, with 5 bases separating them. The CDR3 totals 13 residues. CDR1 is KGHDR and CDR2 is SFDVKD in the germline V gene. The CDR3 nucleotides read TGTGCCACCAGTGACCGGGGCAATCAGCCCCAGCATTTT. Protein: CATSDRGNQPQHF.

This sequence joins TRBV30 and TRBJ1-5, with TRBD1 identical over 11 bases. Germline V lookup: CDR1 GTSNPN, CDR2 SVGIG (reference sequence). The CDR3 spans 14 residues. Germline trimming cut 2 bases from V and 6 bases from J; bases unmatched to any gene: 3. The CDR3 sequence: CAWSRGQGGQPQHF. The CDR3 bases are TGTGCCTGGAGTCGGGGACAGGGGGGTCAGCCCCAGCATTTT.

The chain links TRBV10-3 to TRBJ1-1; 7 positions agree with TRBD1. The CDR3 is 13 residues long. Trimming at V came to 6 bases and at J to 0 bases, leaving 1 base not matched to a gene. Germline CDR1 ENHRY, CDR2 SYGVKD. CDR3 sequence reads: CAISDRVNTEAFF. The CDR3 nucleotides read TGTGCCATCAGCGACAGGGTGAACACTGAAGCTTTCTTT.

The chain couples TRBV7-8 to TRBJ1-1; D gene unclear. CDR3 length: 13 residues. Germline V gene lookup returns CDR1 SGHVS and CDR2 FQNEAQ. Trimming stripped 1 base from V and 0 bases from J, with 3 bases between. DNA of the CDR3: TGTGCCAGCAGCTTAGACATGAACACTGAAGCTTTCTTT. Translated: CASSLDMNTEAFF.

The CDR3 coding sequence is TGCGCCAGCAGCTTGACGGAGACTGAAGCTTTCTTT. Residues: CASSLTETEAFF. The chain combines TRBV5-1 with TRBJ1-1; D remains unclear. V shed 1 base and J shed 5 bases, with 6 bases lying between them. Looked up from germline, CDR1 is SGHRS and CDR2 is YFSETQ. This CDR3 has 12 residues.

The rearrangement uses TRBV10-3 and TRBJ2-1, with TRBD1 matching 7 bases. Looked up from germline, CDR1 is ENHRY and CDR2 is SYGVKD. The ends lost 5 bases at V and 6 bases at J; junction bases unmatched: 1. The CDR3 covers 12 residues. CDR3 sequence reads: CAISSGGNEQFF. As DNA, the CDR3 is TGTGCCATCAGTTCAGGGGGCAATGAGCAGTTCTTC.

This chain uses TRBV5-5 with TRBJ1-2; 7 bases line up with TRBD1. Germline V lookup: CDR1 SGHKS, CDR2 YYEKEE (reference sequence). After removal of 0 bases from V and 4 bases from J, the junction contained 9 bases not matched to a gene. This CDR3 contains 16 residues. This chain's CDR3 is CASSLVRRQGSYGYTF. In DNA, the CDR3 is TGTGCCAGCAGCTTGGTCCGGAGACAGGGTTCCTATGGCTACACCTTC. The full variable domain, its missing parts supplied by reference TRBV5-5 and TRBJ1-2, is DAGVTQSPTHLIKTRGQQVTLRCSPISGHKSVSWYQQVLGQGPQFIFQYYEKEERGRGNFPDRFSARQFPNYSSELNVNALLLGDSALYLCASSLVRRQGSYGYTFGSGTRLTVV.

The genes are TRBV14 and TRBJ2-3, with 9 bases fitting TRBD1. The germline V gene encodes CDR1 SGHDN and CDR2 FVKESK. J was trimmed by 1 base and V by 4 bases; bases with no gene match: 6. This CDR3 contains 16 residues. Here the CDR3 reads CASSLITGGGTDTQYF. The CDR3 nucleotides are TGTGCCAGCAGCCTAATTACAGGGGGCGGCACAGATACGCAGTATTTT. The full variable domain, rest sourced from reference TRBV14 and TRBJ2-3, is EAGVTQFPSHSVIEKGQTVTLRCDPISGHDNLYWYRRVMGKEIKFLLHFVKESKQDESGMPNNRFLAERTGGTYSTLKVQPAELEDSGVYFCASSLITGGGTDTQYFGPGTRLTVL.